This T cell receptor (beta chain) is drawn from a study of regulatory T cells in long-lasting Graves disease. This clonotype was counted at least ten times. CDR3 length: 12 residues. Germline-derived CDR1 and CDR2 are MDHEN and SYDVKM. V was cut by 4 bases and J by 2 bases, with 4 bases left in between. Relying on iRepertoire HTBI primers and Arm-PCR of CDR3 regions, the team built TCR beta libraries. MiXCR was run by TCRdb on the multiplex PCR reads, yielding one entry per CDR3 protein. The table shows about 540,000 distinct CDR3 sequences, with about 14% occurring only once. Regarding time point: newly diagnosed GD, antithyroid drugs for less than 3 months. After RNA was extracted from PBMCs, the TCR library was made from it. These data were also reused for a study on T cells in Graves' hyperthyroidism and ophthalmopathy.

The receptor comes from a man aged 25 to 40 with Graves disease. This sample comprised peripheral blood mononuclear cells (PBMCs), obtained at new diagnosis, from a patient treated with antithyroid drugs. V and J are TRBV28 and TRBJ2-3; D call uncertain. Here the CDR3 reads CASSSVTDTQYF. DNA of the CDR3: TGTGCCAGCAGTTCAGTCACAGATACGCAGTATTTT.